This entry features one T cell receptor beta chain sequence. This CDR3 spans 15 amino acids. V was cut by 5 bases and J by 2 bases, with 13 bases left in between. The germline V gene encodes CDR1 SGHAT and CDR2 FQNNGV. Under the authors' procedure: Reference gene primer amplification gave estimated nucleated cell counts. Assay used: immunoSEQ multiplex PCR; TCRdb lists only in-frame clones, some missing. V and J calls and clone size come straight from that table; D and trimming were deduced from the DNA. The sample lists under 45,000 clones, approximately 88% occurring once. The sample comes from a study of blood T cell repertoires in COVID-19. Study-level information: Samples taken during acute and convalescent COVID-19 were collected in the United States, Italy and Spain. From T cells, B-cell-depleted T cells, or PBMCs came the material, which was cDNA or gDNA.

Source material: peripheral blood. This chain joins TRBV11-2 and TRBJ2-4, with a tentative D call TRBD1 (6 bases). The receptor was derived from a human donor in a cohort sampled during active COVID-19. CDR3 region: CASSPQGMTKNIQYF. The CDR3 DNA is TGTGCCAGCAGCCCACAGGGTATGACCAAAAACATTCAGTACTTC.